Below, 20 T cell receptor beta chains from the same sample are listed, as sequenced in a study of control samples from healthy donors and cancer patients. The repertoire was sequenced with immunoSEQ multiplex PCR; TCRdb's copy has only in-frame clones and lacks some. The repertoire has approximately 170,000 clones, 80% to 95% of them found once; the top ten carry 0.68%. Source material: blood. The receptors were sampled from a woman aged 30 to 39 in good health.

CDR3 sequence (DNA): TGTGCCAGCGCCGGTCGGGACACTGAAGCTTTCTTT. Residues: CASAGRDTEAFF. The J gene is TRBJ1-1, the V gene TRBV28; no firm D call. CDR1 and CDR2 (germline): MDHEN, SYDVKM. Trimming removed 8 bases at V and 3 bases at J, with 10 bases between. CDR3 length equals 12 residues.

This chain links TRBV6-2 or TRBV6-3 with TRBJ2-7, with 7 bases aligning to TRBD1. V was pared by 4 bases and J by 1 base, with 1 base of the junction left unmatched. The V gene's germline CDR1 is MNHEY and CDR2 SVGEGT. CDR3 size: 13 residues. In nucleotides, the CDR3 is TGTGCCAGCAGTTCAGGGGGTTCCTACGAGCAGTACTTC. Its translation: CASSSGGSYEQYF.

This chain joins TRBV5-4 and TRBJ1-1; 7 nucleotides agree with TRBD1. Germline CDR1 SGHNT, CDR2 YYREEE (reference sequence). This CDR3 has 13 amino acids. With 5 bases clipped from V and 6 bases from J, the junction kept 7 bases outside the gene matches. The CDR3 DNA is TGTGCCAGCAGGACTCGGGACAGTTCTGAAGCTTTCTTT. Amino acids: CASRTRDSSEAFF.

V gene TRBV25-1 combines with J gene TRBJ2-7, with 9 bases lining up with TRBD1. In germline, CDR1 is MGHDK, CDR2 SYGVNS. The CDR3 runs 15 residues. The trim removed 5 bases at V and 5 bases at J, leaving 10 bases unmatched. The CDR3 DNA sequence: TGTGCCAGCAGTCTGGAGGGACAGGGAGTCCACGAGCAGTACTTC. This sequence encodes CASSLEGQGVHEQYF.

In DNA, the CDR3 is TGTGCCAGCAGCTTGCTTGGGGTATCAGGAAACACCATATATTTT. It encodes CASSLLGVSGNTIYF. The chain joins TRBV5-6 to TRBJ1-3; D unresolved. V dropped 1 base and J dropped 4 bases, with 12 bases sitting between them. The CDR3 runs 15 residues. Germline CDR1 SGHDT, CDR2 YYEEEE.

This clone appeared a single time. The chain recombines TRBV28 with TRBJ2-5, with D maybe TRBD1 (6 bases). The V gene lost 2 bases and the J gene lost 2 bases, with 15 bases spanning the gap. The CDR3 runs to 16 residues. CDR1 is MDHEN, CDR2 SYDVKM, per germline. The CDR3 spells CASSLAAGTQQETQYF. Here the CDR3 DNA reads TGTGCCAGCAGTTTAGCGGCCGGGACACAACAAGAGACCCAGTACTTC.

The gene calls are TRBV5-1 and TRBJ2-5; 10 bases agree with TRBD2. Germline loops: CDR1 SGHRS, CDR2 YFSETQ. The CDR3 runs to 14 residues. J gave up 5 bases and V 4 bases, and 5 bases lay outside the gene matches. CDR3 region: CASSLAGVTETQYF. The CDR3 nucleotides are TGCGCCAGCAGCCTAGCGGGAGTGACGGAGACCCAGTACTTC. The full variable domain, rest sourced from reference TRBV5-1 and TRBJ2-5, is KAGVTQTPRYLIKTRGQQVTLSCSPISGHRSVSWYQQTPGQGLQFLFEYFSETQRNKGNFPGRFSGRQFSNSRSEMNVSTLELGDSALYLCASSLAGVTETQYFGPGTRLLVL.

The chain recombines TRBV5-1 with TRBJ2-3; 8 positions match TRBD2. CDR3 size: 15 residues. Germline assignment: CDR1 SGHRS and CDR2 YFSETQ. The trim removed 0 bases at V and 4 bases at J, leaving 4 bases unmatched. The CDR3 spells CASSLEAAGADTQYF. The CDR3 DNA is TGCGCCAGCAGCTTGGAAGCAGCGGGAGCAGATACGCAGTATTTT.

A single count supports this clone. The chain carries TRBV3-1 (or the pseudogene TRBV3-2) and TRBJ1-2, with D perhaps TRBD1 (5 bases). Trimming took off 3 bases at V and 0 bases at J, with 8 bases between the two ends. The germline V gene has CDR1 LGHDT and CDR2 YNNKEL (reference sequence). The CDR3 runs 14 residues. The CDR3 here is CASSQGRSNYGYTF. DNA of the CDR3: TGTGCCAGCAGCCAGGGACGGTCTAACTATGGCTACACCTTC.

The chain joins TRBV19 to TRBJ2-7; 15 positions match TRBD2. Trimming removed 6 bases from V and 0 bases from J; junction bases left unmatched: 6. Germline CDR1 LNHDA, CDR2 SQIVND (reference sequence). The CDR3 runs to 17 residues. The CDR3 spells CASSPGLAGGLSYEQYF. CDR3 coding DNA: TGTGCCAGTAGCCCGGGACTAGCGGGAGGCCTCTCCTACGAGCAGTACTTC.

The rearrangement links TRBV10-1 to TRBJ1-1, with D hard to call. Germline V gene sequence: CDR1 WNHNN, CDR2 SYGVQD (reference sequence). Trimming took off 0 bases at V and 0 bases at J, with 5 bases between the two ends. This CDR3 has 14 residues. The CDR3 protein is CASSESGLNTEAFF. Here the CDR3 DNA reads TGCGCCAGCAGTGAGTCGGGTCTGAACACTGAAGCTTTCTTT.

This chain joins TRBV7-3 and TRBJ2-2; 7 positions match TRBD1. Per germline, CDR1 SGHTA and CDR2 FQGTGA. The CDR3 is 15 amino acids. The trim removed 5 bases at V and 3 bases at J, leaving 6 bases unmatched. The CDR3 region is CASSPDGTDTGELFF. CDR3 DNA sequence: TGTGCCAGCAGCCCGGACGGGACAGACACCGGGGAGCTGTTTTTT.

The rearrangement uses TRBV6-6 and TRBJ1-6, with TRBD1 identical over 8 bases. The CDR3 runs to 14 residues. V lost 5 bases, J lost 9 bases, and 6 bases stayed unmatched. CDR1 is MNHNY and CDR2 is SVGAGI in the germline V gene (reference sequence). The CDR3 loop reads CASSQTGEGSPLHF. CDR3 coding DNA: TGTGCCAGCAGTCAGACAGGGGAGGGTTCACCCCTCCACTTT.

The chain carries TRBV29-1 and TRBJ2-3; 10 nucleotides line up with TRBD1. The germline CDR1 and CDR2 sequences are SQVTM and ANQGSEA. V shed 4 bases and J 2 bases; nucleotides not matched to a gene: 9. This CDR3 has 16 residues. The CDR3 coding sequence is TGCAGCGTTGTGGGCTACGGACAGGGGGTCACAGATACGCAGTATTTT. Translating it yields CSVVGYGQGVTDTQYF.

The chain has TRBV29-1 and TRBJ2-1; 16 positions agree with TRBD2. V lost 7 bases and J lost 10; bases outside the gene matches: 7. The CDR3 consists of 14 residues. Germline CDR1 reads SQVTM; CDR2 reads ANQGSEA. This chain's CDR3 is CSAGGLAGGVEQFF. CDR3 DNA sequence: TGCAGCGCTGGGGGACTAGCGGGAGGGGTGGAGCAGTTCTTC.

DNA for the CDR3: TGTGCCAGCAGCCTGGGGACTAGCGGGACCGGGGAGCTGTTTTTT. It specifies CASSLGTSGTGELFF. This chain connects TRBV3-1 (or the pseudogene TRBV3-2) to TRBJ2-2; the match to TRBD2 covers 12 bases. The CDR3 has 15 amino acids. Unmatched junction bases numbered 2, after V lost 4 bases and J lost 5 bases. Germline CDR1 is LGHDT and CDR2 is YNNKEL (reference sequence).

This CDR3 reads CASSPRVPNEQFF. The CDR3, as DNA: TGTGCCAGCAGTCCCAGGGTCCCCAATGAGCAGTTCTTC. V and J are TRBV6-2 or TRBV6-3 and TRBJ2-1; TRBD1 is a possible D gene (5 bases). The CDR3 loop spans 13 amino acids. Trimming removed 5 bases from V and 6 bases from J, with 11 bases in between. Germline loops: CDR1 MNHEY, CDR2 SVGEGT.

The V and J genes are TRBV10-3 and TRBJ2-1, with a tentative D call TRBD2 (6 bases). The germline gives CDR1 ENHRY, CDR2 SYGVKD. Between the trimmed V and J ends, which lost 10 bases and 0 bases, there was a span of 19 bases. The length of the CDR3 is 16 residues. The CDR3 sequence: CATQGLSSHSYNEQFF. CDR3 nucleotides: TGTGCCACCCAGGGACTTTCCAGCCACTCCTACAATGAGCAGTTCTTC.

The chain recombines TRBV27 with TRBJ1-6, with 7 bases that match TRBD1. CDR3 length: 17 amino acids. The V and J ends lost 3 bases and 2 bases, in that order; junction bases with no gene match: 7. Germline assignment: CDR1 MNHEY and CDR2 SMNVEV (reference sequence). The CDR3 here is CASSFDREVTYNSPLHF. The DNA of the CDR3 is TGTGCCAGCAGTTTCGACAGGGAGGTCACCTATAATTCACCCCTCCACTTT.

This chain uses TRBV7-3 with TRBJ2-1; 11 nucleotides line up with TRBD2. The J segment lost 6 bases and the V segment lost 4 bases, leaving 11 bases of the junction unmatched. The CDR3 contains 17 residues. Germline lookup yields CDR1 SGHTA and CDR2 FQGTGA. The CDR3 DNA reads TGTGCCAGCAGCTACTCCACTAGCGGGAGTGGTGGCAATGAGCAGTTCTTC. Translating gives CASSYSTSGSGGNEQFF.